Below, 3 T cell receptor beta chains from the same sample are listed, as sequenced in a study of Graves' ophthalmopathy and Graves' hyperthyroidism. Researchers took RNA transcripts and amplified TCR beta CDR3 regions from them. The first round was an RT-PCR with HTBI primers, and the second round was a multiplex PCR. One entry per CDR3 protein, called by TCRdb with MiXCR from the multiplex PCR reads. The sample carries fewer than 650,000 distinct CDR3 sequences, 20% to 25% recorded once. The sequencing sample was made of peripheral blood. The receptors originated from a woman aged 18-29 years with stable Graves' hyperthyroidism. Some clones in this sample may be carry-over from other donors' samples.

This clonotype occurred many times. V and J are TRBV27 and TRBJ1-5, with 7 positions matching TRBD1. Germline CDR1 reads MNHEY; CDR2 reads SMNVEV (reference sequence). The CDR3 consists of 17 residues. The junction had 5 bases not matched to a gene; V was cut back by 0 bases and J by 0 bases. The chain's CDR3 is CASSLSPGQYSNQPQHF. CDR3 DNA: TGTGCCAGCAGTTTATCACCGGGACAGTATAGCAATCAGCCCCAGCATTTT.

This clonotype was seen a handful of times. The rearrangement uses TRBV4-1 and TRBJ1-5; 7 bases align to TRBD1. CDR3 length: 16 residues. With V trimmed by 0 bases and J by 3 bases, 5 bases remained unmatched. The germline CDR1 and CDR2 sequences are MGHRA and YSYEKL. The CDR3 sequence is CASSQEAGQTNQPQHF. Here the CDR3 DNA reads TGCGCCAGCAGCCAAGAAGCGGGACAGACCAATCAGCCCCAGCATTTT.

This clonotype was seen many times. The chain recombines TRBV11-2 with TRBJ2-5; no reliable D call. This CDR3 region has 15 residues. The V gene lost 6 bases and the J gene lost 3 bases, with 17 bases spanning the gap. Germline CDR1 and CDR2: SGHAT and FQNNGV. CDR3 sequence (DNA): TGTGCCAGCAGTCTTACGGGCAGCTCCAAAGAGACCCAGTACTTC. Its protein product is CASSLTGSSKETQYF.